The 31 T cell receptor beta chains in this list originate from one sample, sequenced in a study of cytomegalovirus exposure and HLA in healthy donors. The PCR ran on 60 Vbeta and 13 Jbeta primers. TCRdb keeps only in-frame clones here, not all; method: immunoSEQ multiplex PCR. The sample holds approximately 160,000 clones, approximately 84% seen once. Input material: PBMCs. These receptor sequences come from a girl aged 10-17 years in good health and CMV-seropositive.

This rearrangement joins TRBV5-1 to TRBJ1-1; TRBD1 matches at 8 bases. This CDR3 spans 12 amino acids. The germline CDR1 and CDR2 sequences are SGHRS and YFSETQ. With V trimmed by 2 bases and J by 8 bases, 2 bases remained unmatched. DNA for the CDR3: TGCGCCAGCAGCTTTCGGACAGGGGAAGCTTTCTTT. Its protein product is CASSFRTGEAFF.

The CDR3 loop reads CASSPEGYLNTGELFF. The DNA of the CDR3 is TGTGCCAGCTCACCAGAGGGATACTTGAACACCGGGGAGCTGTTTTTT. V gene TRBV18 combines with J gene TRBJ2-2, with a possible D match to TRBD2 (5 bases). V was pared by 2 bases and J by 1 base, with 11 bases between. Germline CDR1 KGHSH, CDR2 LQKENI. The CDR3 is 16 amino acids.

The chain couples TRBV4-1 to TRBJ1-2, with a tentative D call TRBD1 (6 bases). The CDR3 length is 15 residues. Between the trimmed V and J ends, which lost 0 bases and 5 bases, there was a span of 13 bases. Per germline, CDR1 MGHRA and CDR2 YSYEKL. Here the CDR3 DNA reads TGCGCCAGCAGCCAAGACTTGGGGCAGGGGTATGGCTACACCTTC. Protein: CASSQDLGQGYGYTF.

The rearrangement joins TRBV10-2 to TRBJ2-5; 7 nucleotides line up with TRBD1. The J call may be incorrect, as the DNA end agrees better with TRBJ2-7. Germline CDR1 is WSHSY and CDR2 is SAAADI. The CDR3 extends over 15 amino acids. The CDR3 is CASSFTGTDTYEQYF. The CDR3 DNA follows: TGCGCCAGCAGTTTCACCGGGACAGACACCTACGAGCAGTACTTC.

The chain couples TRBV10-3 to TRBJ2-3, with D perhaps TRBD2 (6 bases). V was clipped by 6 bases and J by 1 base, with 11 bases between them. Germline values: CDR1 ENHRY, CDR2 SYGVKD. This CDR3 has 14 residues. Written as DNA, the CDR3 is TGTGCCATCAGCGCAGGAGGGGGCACAGATACGCAGTATTTT. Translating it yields CAISAGGGTDTQYF.

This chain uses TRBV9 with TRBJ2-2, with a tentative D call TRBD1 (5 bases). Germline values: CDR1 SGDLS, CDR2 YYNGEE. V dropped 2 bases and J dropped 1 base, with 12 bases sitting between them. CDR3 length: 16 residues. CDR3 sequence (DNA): TGTGCCAGCAGCGTTTCAGGGTATCAGAACACCGGGGAGCTGTTTTTT. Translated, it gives CASSVSGYQNTGELFF.

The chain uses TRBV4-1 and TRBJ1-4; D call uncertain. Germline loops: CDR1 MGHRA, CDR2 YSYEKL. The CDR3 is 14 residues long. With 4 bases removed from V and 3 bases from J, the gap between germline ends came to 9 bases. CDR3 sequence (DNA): TGCGCCAGCAGCCCCAGTATCGCTAATGAAAAACTGTTTTTT. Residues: CASSPSIANEKLFF.

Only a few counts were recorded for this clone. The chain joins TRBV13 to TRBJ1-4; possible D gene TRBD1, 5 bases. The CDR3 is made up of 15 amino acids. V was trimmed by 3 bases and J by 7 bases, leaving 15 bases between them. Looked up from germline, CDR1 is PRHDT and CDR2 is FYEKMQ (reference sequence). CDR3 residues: CASSLNYGGGEKLFF. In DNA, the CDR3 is TGTGCCAGCAGCTTGAATTACGGGGGAGGTGAAAAACTGTTTTTT.

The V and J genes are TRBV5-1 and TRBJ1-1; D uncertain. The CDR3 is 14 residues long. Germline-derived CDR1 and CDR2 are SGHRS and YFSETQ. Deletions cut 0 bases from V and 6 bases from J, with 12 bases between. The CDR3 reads CASSLGPGIAEAFF. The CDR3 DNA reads TGCGCCAGCAGCTTGGGGCCGGGTATCGCTGAAGCTTTCTTT.

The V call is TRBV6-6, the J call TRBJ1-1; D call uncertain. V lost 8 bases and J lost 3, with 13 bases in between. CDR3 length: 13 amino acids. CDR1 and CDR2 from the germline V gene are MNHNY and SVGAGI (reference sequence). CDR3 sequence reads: CASLTGLDTEAFF. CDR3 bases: TGTGCCAGCCTGACGGGATTAGACACTGAAGCTTTCTTT.

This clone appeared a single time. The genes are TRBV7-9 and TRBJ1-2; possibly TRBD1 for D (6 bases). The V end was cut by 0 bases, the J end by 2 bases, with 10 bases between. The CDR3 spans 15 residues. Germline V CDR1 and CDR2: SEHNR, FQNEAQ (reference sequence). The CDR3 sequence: CASSLAYGTNYGYTF. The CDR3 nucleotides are TGTGCCAGCAGCTTAGCGTATGGGACAAACTATGGCTACACCTTC. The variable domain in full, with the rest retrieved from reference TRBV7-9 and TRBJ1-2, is DTGVSQNPRHKITKRGQNVTFRCDPISEHNRLYWYRQTLGQGPEFLTYFQNEAQLEKSRLLSDRFSAERPKGSFSTLEIQRTEQGDSAMYLCASSLAYGTNYGYTFGSGTRLTVV.

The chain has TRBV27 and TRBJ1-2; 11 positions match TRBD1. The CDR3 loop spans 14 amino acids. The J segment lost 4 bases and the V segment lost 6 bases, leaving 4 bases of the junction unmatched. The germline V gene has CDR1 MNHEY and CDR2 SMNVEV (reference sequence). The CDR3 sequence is CASSHGQGAYGYTF. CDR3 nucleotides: TGTGCCAGCAGCCACGGACAGGGGGCCTATGGCTACACCTTC.

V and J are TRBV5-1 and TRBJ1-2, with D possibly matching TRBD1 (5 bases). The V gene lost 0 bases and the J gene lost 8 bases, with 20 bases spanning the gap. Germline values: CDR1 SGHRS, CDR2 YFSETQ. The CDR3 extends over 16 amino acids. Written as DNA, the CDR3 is TGCGCCAGCAGCTTGGGAATCGGGAGGGACCAAGGGGGCTACACCTTC. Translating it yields CASSLGIGRDQGGYTF.

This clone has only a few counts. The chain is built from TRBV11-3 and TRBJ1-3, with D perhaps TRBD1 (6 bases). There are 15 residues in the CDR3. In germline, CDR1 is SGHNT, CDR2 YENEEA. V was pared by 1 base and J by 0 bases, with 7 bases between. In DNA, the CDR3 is TGTGCCAGCAGCTTAGGACAGGCCTCTGGAAACACCATATATTTT. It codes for CASSLGQASGNTIYF. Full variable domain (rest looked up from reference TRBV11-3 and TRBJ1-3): EAGVVQSPRYKIIEKKQPVAFWCNPISGHNTLYWYLQNLGQGPELLIRYENEEAVDDSQLPKDRFSAERLKGVDSTLKIQPAELGDSAVYLCASSLGQASGNTIYFGEGSWLTVV.

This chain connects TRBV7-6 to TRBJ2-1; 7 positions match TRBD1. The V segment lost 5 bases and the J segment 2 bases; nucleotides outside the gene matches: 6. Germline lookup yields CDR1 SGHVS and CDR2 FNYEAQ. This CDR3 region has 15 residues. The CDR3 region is CASSHRQGAYNEQFF. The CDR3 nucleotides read TGTGCCAGCAGCCATCGACAGGGAGCCTACAATGAGCAGTTCTTC.

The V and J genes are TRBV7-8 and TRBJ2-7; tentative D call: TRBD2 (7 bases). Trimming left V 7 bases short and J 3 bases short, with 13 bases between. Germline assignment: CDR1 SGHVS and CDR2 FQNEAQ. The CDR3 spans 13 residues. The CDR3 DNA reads TGTGCCAGCAACCTAGGGGGGGGCTACGAGCAGTACTTC. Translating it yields CASNLGGGYEQYF.

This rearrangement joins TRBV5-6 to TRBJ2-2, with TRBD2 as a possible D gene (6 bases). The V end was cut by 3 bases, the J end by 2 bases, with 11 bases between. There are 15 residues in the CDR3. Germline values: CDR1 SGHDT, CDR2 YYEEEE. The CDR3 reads CASSWDWANTGELFF. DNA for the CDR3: TGTGCCAGCAGCTGGGACTGGGCCAACACCGGGGAGCTGTTTTTT.

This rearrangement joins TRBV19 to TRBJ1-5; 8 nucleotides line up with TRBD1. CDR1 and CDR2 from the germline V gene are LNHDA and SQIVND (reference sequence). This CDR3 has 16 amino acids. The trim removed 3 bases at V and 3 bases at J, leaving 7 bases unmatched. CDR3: CASSITGGLFNQPQHF. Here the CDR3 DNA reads TGTGCCAGTAGTATTACAGGGGGTTTATTCAATCAGCCCCAGCATTTT.

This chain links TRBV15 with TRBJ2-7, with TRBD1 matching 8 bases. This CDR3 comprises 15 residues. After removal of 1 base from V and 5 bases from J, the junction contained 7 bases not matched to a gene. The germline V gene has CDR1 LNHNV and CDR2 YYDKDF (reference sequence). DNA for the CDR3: TGTGCCACCAGCAGAGGGGCAGGGGGCGAGAACGAGCAGTACTTC. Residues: CATSRGAGGENEQYF.

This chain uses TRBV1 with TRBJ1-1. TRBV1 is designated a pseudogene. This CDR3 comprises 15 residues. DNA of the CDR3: TGCACCAGCAGCCAAGACGGAACGGGGTATATAGAAGCTTTCTTT. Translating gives CTSSQDGTGYIEAFF.

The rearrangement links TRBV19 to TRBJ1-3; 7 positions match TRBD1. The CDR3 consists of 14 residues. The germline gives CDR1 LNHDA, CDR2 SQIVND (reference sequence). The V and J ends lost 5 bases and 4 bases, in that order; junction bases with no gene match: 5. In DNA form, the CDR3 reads TGTGCCAGTAGTGCTACAGGGGTGGGAAACACCATATATTTT. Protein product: CASSATGVGNTIYF.

CDR3 residues: CASSQVVIDEKLFF. The CDR3 DNA reads TGCGCCAGCAGCCAAGTGGTCATAGATGAAAAACTGTTTTTT. V and J are TRBV4-1 and TRBJ1-4; unclear D gene. CDR3 length: 14 amino acids. Looked up from germline, CDR1 is MGHRA and CDR2 is YSYEKL. V lost 1 base and J lost 6, with 9 bases in between.

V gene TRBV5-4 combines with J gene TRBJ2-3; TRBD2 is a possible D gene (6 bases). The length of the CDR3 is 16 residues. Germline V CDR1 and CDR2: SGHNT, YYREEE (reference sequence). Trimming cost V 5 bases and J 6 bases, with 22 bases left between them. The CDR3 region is CASSPVGGSLRDTQYF. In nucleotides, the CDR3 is TGTGCCAGCAGTCCCGTTGGGGGGTCCCTCAGGGATACGCAGTATTTT.

The CDR3 is CASSEGQSNEKLFF. The CDR3 DNA reads as TGTGCCAGCAGCGAGGGACAGTCTAATGAAAAACTGTTTTTT. This chain joins TRBV5-4 and TRBJ1-4; 7 bases align to TRBD1. The J segment lost 3 bases and the V segment lost 4 bases, leaving 3 bases of the junction unmatched. The CDR3 has 14 residues. The germline CDR1 and CDR2 sequences are SGHNT and YYREEE (reference sequence).

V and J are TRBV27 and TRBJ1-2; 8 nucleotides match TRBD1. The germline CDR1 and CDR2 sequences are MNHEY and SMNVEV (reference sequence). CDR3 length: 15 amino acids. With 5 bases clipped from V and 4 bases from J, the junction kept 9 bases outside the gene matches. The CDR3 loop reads CASSPRQGLGYGYTF. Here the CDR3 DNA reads TGTGCCAGCAGTCCTCGACAGGGGCTTGGCTATGGCTACACCTTC.

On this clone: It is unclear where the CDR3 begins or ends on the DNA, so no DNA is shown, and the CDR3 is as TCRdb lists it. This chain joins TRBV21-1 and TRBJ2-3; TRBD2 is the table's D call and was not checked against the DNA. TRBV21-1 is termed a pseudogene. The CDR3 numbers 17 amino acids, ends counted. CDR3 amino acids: CASSKASWGDGTDTQYF.

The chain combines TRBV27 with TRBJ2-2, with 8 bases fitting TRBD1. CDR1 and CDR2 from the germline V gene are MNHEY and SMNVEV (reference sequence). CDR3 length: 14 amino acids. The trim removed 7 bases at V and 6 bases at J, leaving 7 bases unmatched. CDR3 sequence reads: CASTDRGVPGELFF. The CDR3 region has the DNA TGTGCCAGCACCGACAGGGGTGTTCCCGGGGAGCTGTTTTTT.

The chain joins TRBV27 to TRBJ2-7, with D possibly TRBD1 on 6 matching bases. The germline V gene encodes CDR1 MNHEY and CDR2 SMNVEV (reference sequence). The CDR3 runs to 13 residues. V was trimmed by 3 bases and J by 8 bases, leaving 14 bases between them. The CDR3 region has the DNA TGTGCCAGCAGTTTGACTCCGGGACACAAGCAGTACTTC. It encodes CASSLTPGHKQYF.

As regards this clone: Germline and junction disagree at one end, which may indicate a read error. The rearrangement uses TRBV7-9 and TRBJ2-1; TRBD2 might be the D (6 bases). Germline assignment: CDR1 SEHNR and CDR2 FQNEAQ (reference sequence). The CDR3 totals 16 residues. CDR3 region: CSSSSFSSESYNEQFF. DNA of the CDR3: TGTTCCAGCAGCTCCTTTTCTAGCGAGTCCTACAATGAGCAGTTCTTC. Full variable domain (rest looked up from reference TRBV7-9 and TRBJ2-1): DTGVSQNPRHKITKRGQNVTFRCDPISEHNRLYWYRQTLGQGPEFLTYFQNEAQLEKSRLLSDRFSAERPKGSFSTLEIQRTEQGDSAMYLCSSSSFSSESYNEQFFGPGTRLTVL.

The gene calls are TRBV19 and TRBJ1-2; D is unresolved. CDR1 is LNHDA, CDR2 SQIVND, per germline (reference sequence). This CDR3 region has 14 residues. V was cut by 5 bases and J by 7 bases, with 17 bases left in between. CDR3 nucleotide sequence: TGTGCCAGTAGTTCTCAATCCGGAGTCCCTGGCTACACCTTC. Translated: CASSSQSGVPGYTF.

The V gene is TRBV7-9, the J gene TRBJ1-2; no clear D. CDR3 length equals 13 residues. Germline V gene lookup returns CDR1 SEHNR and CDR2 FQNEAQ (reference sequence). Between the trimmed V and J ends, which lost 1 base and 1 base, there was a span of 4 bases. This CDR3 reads CASSLGHNYGYTF. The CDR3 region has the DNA TGTGCCAGCAGCTTAGGGCATAACTATGGCTACACCTTC.